The present TCR beta chain was sequenced within a study of PD-L1 blockade in urothelial cancer. Time point defined: pretreatment peripheral blood. Trimming left V 3 bases short and J 5 bases short, with 13 bases between. The CDR3 runs 14 residues. Germline V CDR1 and CDR2: KGHSH, LQKENI. The method was immunoSEQ multiplex PCR; TCRdb's version includes in-frame clones alone and lacks a portion of them. The data contain 70,000 to 90,000 clones, around 85% of them seen just once; the ten biggest clones take up under 15%. J is TRBJ2-5 and V is TRBV18; tentative D call: TRBD2 (5 bases). Here the sequenced sample was PBMCs, taken around atezolizumab (anti-PD-L1) treatment. This receptor was obtained from a man aged 60 to 75 with urothelial cancer. Here the CDR3 reads CASSPGRGRETQYF. The CDR3 coding sequence is TGTGCCAGCTCACCCGGAAGAGGGCGGGAGACCCAGTACTTC.